This T cell receptor (beta chain) was found in a study of CD8 T cells in Susac syndrome. Random hexamers served to reverse transcribe roughly 0.45 to 1 ug RNA. A single record per CDR3 protein comes from TCRdb applying MiXCR to the immunoSEQ multiplex PCR reads. The data contain roughly 100,000 distinct CDR3 sequences, about 95% of them seen just once; the ten biggest clones take up roughly 0.62%. The CDR3 is made up of 13 amino acids. Germline V lookup: CDR1 MGHDK, CDR2 SYGVNS. V was shortened by 1 base and J by 4 bases, with 7 bases between the two germline ends. This receptor was identified in a human donor with Susac syndrome. This chain joins TRBV25-1 and TRBJ1-1; D remains unclear. Sequencing input: CD8+ T cells from PBMCs. The CDR3 region is CASSEFGGTEAFF. The CDR3 region has the DNA TGTGCCAGCAGTGAATTCGGTGGCACTGAAGCTTTCTTT.